The sequence of this T cell receptor beta chain was determined in a study of blood T cells in healthy people across ages. Donor samples were obtained from healthy Caucasian individuals from Russia, aged about 6 to 100. Germline CDR1 and CDR2: WNHNN and SYGVQD (reference sequence). V lost 4 bases and J lost 0; bases outside the gene matches: 3. This CDR3 region has 15 residues. This clonotype appeared a few times. Then a second PCR, running roughly 7 to 11 cycles, was carried out with a sample-barcoded 5' primer and a J-beta primer mix. MiXCR was run by TCRdb on the 5' RACE reads, yielding one entry per CDR3 protein. The profile shows roughly 680,000 distinct CDR3 sequences, roughly 20% of them singletons.

The clonotype originates from a man in his 70s in good health. The sequenced sample was blood. The chain links TRBV10-1 to TRBJ2-3; 8 bases fit TRBD2. The CDR3 loop is CASSGTGGSTDTQYF. The CDR3 DNA sequence: TGCGCCAGCAGTGGTACGGGAGGGAGCACAGATACGCAGTATTTT.